This entry is about one T cell receptor beta chain. The antigen remains undetermined. This sample stems from a study of cytomegalovirus exposure and HLA in healthy donors. Study context: Earlier, almost 120 million unique TCR beta sequences were recovered from approximately 180 million T cells by an analysis. Study findings and constraints: Rare sequences made up most TCRs, while some public TCRs were found in many donors. The listing of 150 to 200 TCR beta chains classed them as cytomegalovirus-associated. In a later analysis, DRB1 alleles had the most associated TCRs; HLA-C alleles the fewest.

The CDR3 is 15 residues long. Germline V gene data show CDR1 as SGHTA and CDR2 as FQGNSA. The ends were cut back, 6 bases at V and 4 bases at J, with 18 bases in the middle. The PCR contained 60 Vbeta and 13 Jbeta primers. This table comes from immunoSEQ multiplex PCR, and its TCRdb copy is limited to in-frame clones, with some not included. Of roughly 120,000 clones in the sample, 65% to 85% were seen once. The clonotype originates from a young man in good health and CMV-seropositive. Sequencing input: PBMCs. The genes are TRBV7-2 and TRBJ2-5; D possibly corresponds to TRBD1 (5 bases). The CDR3 region has the DNA TGTGCCAGCAGATACGGACAAGGTGGCGGAGAGACCCAGTACTTC. It translates to CASRYGQGGGETQYF.